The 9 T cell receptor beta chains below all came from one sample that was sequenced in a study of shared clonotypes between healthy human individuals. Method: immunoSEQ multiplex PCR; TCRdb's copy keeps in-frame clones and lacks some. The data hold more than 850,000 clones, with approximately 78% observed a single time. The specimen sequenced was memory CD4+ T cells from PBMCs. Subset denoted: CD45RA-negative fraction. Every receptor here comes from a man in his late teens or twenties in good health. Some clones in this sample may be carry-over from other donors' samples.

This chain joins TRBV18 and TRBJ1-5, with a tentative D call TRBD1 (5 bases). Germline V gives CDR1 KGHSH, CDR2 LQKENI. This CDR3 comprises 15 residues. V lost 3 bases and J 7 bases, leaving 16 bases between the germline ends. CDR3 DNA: TGTGCCAGCTCACCCGACGGGGCGGTGGAACAGCCCCAGCATTTT. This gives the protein CASSPDGAVEQPQHF.

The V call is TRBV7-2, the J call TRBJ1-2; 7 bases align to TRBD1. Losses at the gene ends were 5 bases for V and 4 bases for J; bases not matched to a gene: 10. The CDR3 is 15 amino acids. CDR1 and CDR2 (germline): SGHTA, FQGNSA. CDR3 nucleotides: TGTGCCAGCAGCCCAGGGACAGTGGCCGCCTATGGCTACACCTTC. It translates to CASSPGTVAAYGYTF.

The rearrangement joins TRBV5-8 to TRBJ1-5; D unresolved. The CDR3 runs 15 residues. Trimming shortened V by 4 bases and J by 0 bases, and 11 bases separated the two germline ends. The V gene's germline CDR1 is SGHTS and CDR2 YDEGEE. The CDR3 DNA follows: TGTGCCAGCAGCCGACTTCGGGGTAGCAATCAGCCCCAGCATTTT. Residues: CASSRLRGSNQPQHF.

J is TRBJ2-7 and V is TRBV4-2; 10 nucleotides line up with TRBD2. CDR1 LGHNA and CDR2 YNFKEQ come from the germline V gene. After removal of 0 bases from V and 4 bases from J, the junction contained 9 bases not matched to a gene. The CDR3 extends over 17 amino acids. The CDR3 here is CASSQDLASGSRYEQYF. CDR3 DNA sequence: TGTGCCAGCAGCCAAGATCTGGCTAGCGGGAGTAGGTACGAGCAGTACTTC.

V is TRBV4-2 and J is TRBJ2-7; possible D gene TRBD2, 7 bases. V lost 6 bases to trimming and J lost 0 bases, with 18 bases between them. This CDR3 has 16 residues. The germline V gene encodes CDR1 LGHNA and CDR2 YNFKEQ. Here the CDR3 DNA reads TGTGCCAGCAGAGGGGGAGGGGGGGTGAGCTCCTACGAGCAGTACTTC. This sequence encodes CASRGGGGVSSYEQYF.

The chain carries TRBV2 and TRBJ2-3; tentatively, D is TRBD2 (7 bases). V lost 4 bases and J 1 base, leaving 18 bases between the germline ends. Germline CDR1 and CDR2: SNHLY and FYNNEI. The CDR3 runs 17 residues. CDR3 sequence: CASSGGQRDRGTDTQYF. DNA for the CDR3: TGTGCCAGCAGTGGCGGACAGCGGGACCGCGGCACAGATACGCAGTATTTT. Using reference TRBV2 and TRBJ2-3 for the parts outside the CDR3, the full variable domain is EPEVTQTPSHQVTQMGQEVILRCVPISNHLYFYWYRQILGQKVEFLVSFYNNEISEKSEIFDDQFSVERPDGSNFTLKIRSTKLEDSAMYFCASSGGQRDRGTDTQYFGPGTRLTVL.

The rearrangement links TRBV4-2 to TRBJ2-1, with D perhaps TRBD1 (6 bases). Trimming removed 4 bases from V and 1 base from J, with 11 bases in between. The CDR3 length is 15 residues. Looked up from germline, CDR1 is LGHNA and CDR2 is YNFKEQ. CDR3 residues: CASSPLRGSYNEQFF. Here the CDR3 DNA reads TGTGCCAGCAGCCCCTTGAGGGGGTCCTACAATGAGCAGTTCTTC.

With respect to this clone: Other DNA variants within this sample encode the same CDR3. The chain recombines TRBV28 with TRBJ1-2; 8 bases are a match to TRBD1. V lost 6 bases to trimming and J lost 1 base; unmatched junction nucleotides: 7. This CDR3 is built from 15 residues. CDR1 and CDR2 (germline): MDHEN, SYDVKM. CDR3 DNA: TGTGCCAGCAGCCTCGACGGACAGGGTAACTATGGCTACACCTTC. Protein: CASSLDGQGNYGYTF.

The CDR3: CASSLASGRFLSGANVLTF. The CDR3 nucleotides are TGTGCCAGCAGTTTAGCCAGCGGGAGGTTCCTCTCTGGGGCCAACGTCCTGACTTTC. The V gene is TRBV27, the J gene TRBJ2-6, with 9 bases that match TRBD2. Germline trimming cut 2 bases from V and 0 bases from J; bases unmatched to any gene: 8. Germline CDR1 MNHEY, CDR2 SMNVEV (reference sequence). This CDR3 comprises 19 residues.